These 23 T cell receptor beta chains came from one sample sequenced in a study of blood T cells in healthy people across ages (dated by TCRdb to between 2015 and 2016). The library was made by 5' RACE. The sample was run on an Illumina HiSeq 2500. A second PCR of roughly 6 to 11 cycles was run with a J-beta primer mix and a sample-barcoded 5' primer. TCRdb handled the public reads itself, with Q25 trimming in fastp and clone calling in MiXCR, and kept productive beta chains. Identical CDR3 proteins give one entry, which carries the most common genes and DNA. This sample comprises hundreds of thousands of distinct CDR3 sequences, 25% of them detected only once. More than 7.5% of the sample rests with the top ten. This same sample was also taken into another study, of T cells of mothers and their children.

The sequencing input was blood. The source of these receptors is a boy aged 10-17 years in good health.

This clonotype has just a few counts. The V call is TRBV5-1, the J call TRBJ1-1, with 9 bases identical to TRBD1. Looked up from germline, CDR1 is SGHRS and CDR2 is YFSETQ. The CDR3 runs 15 residues. V lost 4 bases and J lost 2; bases outside the gene matches: 6. DNA of the CDR3: TGCGCCAGCAGCCTACGGACAGGGGCTAACACTGAAGCTTTCTTT. Its protein product is CASSLRTGANTEAFF.

J is TRBJ1-1 and V is TRBV4-3; D not certain. The germline V gene encodes CDR1 LGHNA and CDR2 YSLEER. The CDR3 length is 16 residues. V was pared by 0 bases and J by 1 base, with 12 bases between. Here the CDR3 DNA reads TGCGCCAGCAGCCAAGATGCCCCGCCCTCGAACACTGAAGCTTTCTTT. It is translated as CASSQDAPPSNTEAFF.

The chain recombines TRBV4-3 with TRBJ1-1; D gene ambiguous. The CDR3 totals 13 residues. Trimming removed 1 base at V and 7 bases at J, with 10 bases between. Germline loops: CDR1 LGHNA, CDR2 YSLEER. The CDR3 here is CASSQGEKGEAFF. CDR3 nucleotides: TGCGCCAGCAGCCAAGGGGAAAAGGGTGAAGCTTTCTTT.

This clonotype came up a few times. The gene calls are TRBV4-1 and TRBJ2-5; TRBD2 matches 8 bases. Germline CDR1 and CDR2: MGHRA and YSYEKL. The CDR3 sequence is 17 residues long. Losses at the gene ends were 0 bases for V and 1 base for J; bases not matched to a gene: 7. The DNA of the CDR3 is TGCGCCAGCAGCCAAGAAGGTGGCGGGAGGCTCCAAGAGACCCAGTACTTC. It translates to CASSQEGGGRLQETQYF.

This clonotype came up many times. A read error may produce the germline difference seen at one junction end. The chain recombines TRBV7-2 with TRBJ2-5; TRBD1 matches 7 bases. Germline V CDR1 and CDR2: SGHTA, FQGNSA. CDR3 size: 14 residues. CDR3 bases: TGCGCCAGCAGCCCCGACAGGGTACAAGAGACCCAGTACTTC. Its protein product is CASSPDRVQETQYF.

V gene TRBV2 combines with J gene TRBJ2-1; 11 nucleotides line up with TRBD2. Per germline, CDR1 SNHLY and CDR2 FYNNEI. CDR3 size: 16 residues. V gave up 1 base and J gave up 8 bases; unmatched junction bases: 7. CDR3 sequence (DNA): TGTGCCAGCAGTGAAGGCCCTAGCGGGGGGTATCATGAGCAGTTCTTC. As protein: CASSEGPSGGYHEQFF.

This clonotype turned up a few times. CDR3 nucleotides: TGTGCCAGCAGTGAGTTGGCGGAGTTCTACGAGCAGTACTTC. This encodes CASSELAEFYEQYF. This chain joins TRBV6-1 and TRBJ2-7; D not resolved. From germline, CDR1 is MNHNS and CDR2 SASEGT. V lost 3 bases to trimming and J lost 3 bases, with 12 bases between them. This CDR3 comprises 14 residues.

This chain links TRBV5-1 with TRBJ2-5, with 9 bases lining up with TRBD1. The J call is uncertain, as TRBJ2-7 better fits the DNA end. CDR1 and CDR2 from the germline V gene are SGHRS and YFSETQ. The CDR3 loop spans 14 amino acids. The CDR3 region is CASSRTGEHYEQYF. The CDR3 DNA reads as TGCGCCAGCAGCAGGACAGGGGAACACTACGAGCAGTACTTC.

This clonotype was seen more than once but under ten times. The rearrangement uses TRBV4-2 and TRBJ2-2; 12 bases map to TRBD2. The CDR3 runs to 16 residues. With 2 bases clipped from V and 5 bases from J, the junction kept 3 bases outside the gene matches. Germline CDR1 and CDR2: LGHNA and YNFKEQ. The CDR3 DNA reads as TGTGCCAGCAGCCAAACCCTAGCGGGAGGGACCGGGGAGCTGTTTTTT. It codes for CASSQTLAGGTGELFF.

There are a few counts of this clonotype. V gene TRBV20-1 combines with J gene TRBJ1-1; D ambiguous. Trimming removed 5 bases at V and 0 bases at J, with 10 bases between. Germline assignment: CDR1 DFQATT and CDR2 SNEGSKA (reference sequence). This CDR3 is built from 13 residues. This CDR3 reads CSAPRQLNTEAFF. The DNA of the CDR3 is TGCAGTGCTCCGAGGCAGTTGAACACTGAAGCTTTCTTT.

The V gene is TRBV11-2, the J gene TRBJ1-6; perhaps TRBD1 as D (5 bases). The CDR3 covers 18 residues. The V end lost 1 base, the J end lost 0 bases, and 13 bases lay between the germline ends. Looked up from germline, CDR1 is SGHAT and CDR2 is FQNNGV. CDR3 DNA: TGTGCCAGCAGCTTAGCTGGGGGGGGTTTCTCCTATAATTCACCCCTCCACTTT. Translation gives CASSLAGGGFSYNSPLHF. The whole variable domain, remainder taken from reference TRBV11-2 and TRBJ1-6, is EAGVAQSPRYKIIEKRQSVAFWCNPISGHATLYWYQQILGQGPKLLIQFQNNGVVDDSQLPKDRFSAERLKGVDSTLKIQPAKLEDSAVYLCASSLAGGGFSYNSPLHFGNGTRLTVT.

This chain joins TRBV5-1 and TRBJ2-5; 7 positions match TRBD1. The trim removed 4 bases at V and 1 base at J, leaving 7 bases unmatched. Looked up from germline, CDR1 is SGHRS and CDR2 is YFSETQ. The CDR3 is 15 residues long. The CDR3 spells CASSVTGTVQETQYF. CDR3 bases: TGCGCCAGCAGCGTAACCGGGACAGTCCAAGAGACCCAGTACTTC.

This clonotype was counted only a few times. The rearrangement uses TRBV7-2 and TRBJ2-1; possibly TRBD1 for D (6 bases). Germline V CDR1 and CDR2: SGHTA, FQGNSA. The germline V and J ends were trimmed by 1 base and 1 base, with 14 bases remaining between them. CDR3 size: 17 residues. CDR3 sequence (DNA): TGTGCCAGCAGCTTAGGGGGGCAGGGGTTATCCTACAATGAGCAGTTCTTC. Translation: CASSLGGQGLSYNEQFF.

In nucleotides, the CDR3 is TGTGCCAGCAGCAATGGGCTAGCGGAGACCCAGTACTTC. This gives the protein CASSNGLAETQYF. The J gene is TRBJ2-5, the V gene TRBV11-3; possibly TRBD2 for D (6 bases). The germline V and J ends were trimmed by 5 bases and 5 bases, with 12 bases remaining between them. The V gene's germline CDR1 is SGHNT and CDR2 YENEEA. The CDR3 consists of 13 residues. The variable domain in full, completed from reference TRBV11-3 and TRBJ2-5, reads EAGVVQSPRYKIIEKKQPVAFWCNPISGHNTLYWYLQNLGQGPELLIRYENEEAVDDSQLPKDRFSAERLKGVDSTLKIQPAELGDSAVYLCASSNGLAETQYFGPGTRLLVL.

V usage is TRBV2 and J usage is TRBJ2-3; possibly TRBD1 or TRBD2 for D (5 bases each). V dropped 7 bases and J dropped 0 bases, with 20 bases sitting between them. The CDR3 has 17 residues. Germline-derived CDR1 and CDR2 are SNHLY and FYNNEI. For the CDR3, the DNA is TGTGCCAGCACTCCCCCGCCGGGGCGAGGAAGCACAGATACGCAGTATTTT. This sequence encodes CASTPPPGRGSTDTQYF.

The chain employs TRBV20-1 and TRBJ1-3; a possible D gene is TRBD1 (5 bases). This CDR3 comprises 14 residues. V was trimmed by 5 bases and J by 2 bases, leaving 13 bases between them. Looked up from germline, CDR1 is DFQATT and CDR2 is SNEGSKA (reference sequence). The DNA of the CDR3 is TGCAGTGCTTCGACAGTAAACCCTGGAAACACCATATATTTT. Protein product: CSASTVNPGNTIYF.

The V gene is TRBV28, the J gene TRBJ1-2; D possibly corresponds to TRBD1 (5 bases). The CDR3 is 14 residues long. The ends were cut back, 5 bases at V and 1 base at J, with 11 bases in the middle. CDR1 is MDHEN, CDR2 SYDVKM, per germline. CDR3 region: CASSPRDLNYGYTF. The DNA for the CDR3 is TGTGCCAGCAGTCCCAGGGACCTTAACTATGGCTACACCTTC.

The V and J genes are TRBV14 and TRBJ1-2; D remains ambiguous. The V end lost 4 bases, the J end lost 4 bases, and 16 bases lay between the germline ends. The CDR3 has 15 amino acids. CDR1 and CDR2 from the germline V gene are SGHDN and FVKESK. CDR3 amino acids: CASSPLEKSLYGYTF. CDR3 in DNA: TGTGCCAGCAGCCCCCTGGAGAAGTCACTCTATGGCTACACCTTC.

This clonotype came up a few times. The V call is TRBV5-6, the J call TRBJ1-5; 9 bases match TRBD1. The CDR3 extends over 15 amino acids. Germline V CDR1 and CDR2: SGHDT, YYEEEE. Unmatched junction bases numbered 5, after V lost 4 bases and J lost 3 bases. Here the CDR3 DNA reads TGTGCCAGCAGCCCTCGGGACAGGGCCAATCAGCCCCAGCATTTT. Its protein product is CASSPRDRANQPQHF.

The chain couples TRBV19 to TRBJ1-4; maybe TRBD1 (6 bases). Per germline, CDR1 LNHDA and CDR2 SQIVND (reference sequence). Trimming removed 3 bases at V and 3 bases at J, with 11 bases between. This CDR3 is 15 amino acids long. CDR3 sequence: CASSIEGTPNEKLFF. The CDR3 bases are TGTGCCAGTAGTATTGAGGGGACACCTAATGAAAAACTGTTTTTT.

The gene calls are TRBV29-1 and TRBJ2-5; D possibly uses TRBD1 or TRBD2 (6 bases each). V was trimmed by 3 bases and J by 6 bases, leaving 11 bases between them. CDR1 and CDR2 from the germline V gene are SQVTM and ANQGSEA. The length of the CDR3 is 12 residues. CDR3 bases: TGCAGCGTTGATCTGGGGGGCAAGACCCAGTACTTC. It yields the protein CSVDLGGKTQYF.

This clonotype was recorded a few times. The genes are TRBV11-2 and TRBJ2-3; D gene uncertain. Deletions cut 4 bases from V and 9 bases from J, with 14 bases between. CDR3 size: 13 residues. Germline lookup yields CDR1 SGHAT and CDR2 FQNNGV. CDR3 nucleotide sequence: TGTGCCAGCAGCTCCGAGACGATTTCGACGCAGTATTTT. Amino acid sequence: CASSSETISTQYF. Drawing the rest from reference TRBV11-2 and TRBJ2-3, the complete variable domain is EAGVAQSPRYKIIEKRQSVAFWCNPISGHATLYWYQQILGQGPKLLIQFQNNGVVDDSQLPKDRFSAERLKGVDSTLKIQPAKLEDSAVYLCASSSETISTQYFGPGTRLTVL.

The chain is built from TRBV20-1 and TRBJ2-7; the D is unclear. The CDR3 runs to 14 residues. CDR1 and CDR2 (germline): DFQATT, SNEGSKA (reference sequence). With 3 bases removed from V and 0 bases from J, the gap between germline ends came to 12 bases. CDR3 residues: CSASSLDGSYEQYF. The CDR3 DNA reads TGCAGTGCTAGCAGTCTGGACGGCTCCTACGAGCAGTACTTC.